This TCR beta chain was captured in a study of identical twins. In TCRdb, the 5' RACE reads were re-called with MiXCR into one record per CDR3 protein. The data show approximately 220,000 distinct CDR3 sequences, around 6.8% seen once. This clonotype occurred many times. Trimming took 4 bases from V and 4 from J; bases not matched to a gene: 5. The CDR3 is 14 amino acids. Per the germline V gene, CDR1 is SGHRS and CDR2 is YFSETQ. The sample was also reused in another study, on yellow fever vaccine responses in identical twins.

The sample was memory (CD45RO+) T cells sorted from blood. The chain combines TRBV5-1 with TRBJ2-1; 7 bases align to TRBD1. The source of this sequence is a woman aged 18-30 years in good health. The CDR3 DNA reads as TGCGCCAGCAGCCTGGGACAGCAATACAATGAGCAGTTCTTC. This encodes CASSLGQQYNEQFF.